The 4 T cell receptor beta chains below all came from one sample that was sequenced in a study of blood T cell repertoires in COVID-19. Clones were sequenced by immunoSEQ multiplex PCR, and TCRdb holds only the in-frame ones, with some missing. The table has approximately 130,000 clones, 85% to 90% seen once. The sample consisted of peripheral blood. All receptors derive from a human donor in a cohort sampled during active COVID-19.

This chain uses TRBV6-5 with TRBJ1-2; a weak D match, TRBD1 (5 bases). CDR1 is MNHEY and CDR2 is SVGAGI in the germline V gene. This CDR3 contains 15 residues. V lost 6 bases and J 4 bases, leaving 18 bases between the germline ends. CDR3 residues: CASRTPPRDFYGYTF. Written as DNA, the CDR3 is TGTGCCAGCAGGACCCCTCCGCGGGACTTCTATGGCTACACCTTC.

The chain combines TRBV21-1 with TRBJ2-5; the D call of TRBD1 is as the table states it, not checked on the DNA. TRBV21-1 is termed a pseudogene. The CDR3 sequence is 15 residues long. The CDR3 DNA reads TGTGCCAGCAGCAAAGCGCCCAGGGTGCCAGAGACCCAGTACTTC. Its translation is CASSKAPRVPETQYF.

The CDR3 spells CASSQTSEPYNEQFF. CDR3 DNA sequence: TGTGCCAGCAGCCAGACTAGCGAACCTTACAATGAGCAGTTCTTC. The chain has TRBV11-3 and TRBJ2-1; 8 nucleotides line up with TRBD2. This CDR3 is 15 amino acids long. V dropped 5 bases and J dropped 4; count of bases not matched to a gene: 7. Germline assignment: CDR1 SGHNT and CDR2 YENEEA.

The rearrangement links TRBV5-1 to TRBJ1-1, with 8 bases identical to TRBD1. V lost 0 bases, J lost 7 bases, and 5 bases stayed unmatched. Germline V gene lookup returns CDR1 SGHRS and CDR2 YFSETQ. CDR3 length: 14 residues. The CDR3, as DNA: TGCGCCAGCAGCTTGGCCGGGACAGGAGATGAAGCTTTCTTT. Its protein is CASSLAGTGDEAFF.